This record covers a single T cell receptor beta chain. The data belong to a study of blood T cell repertoires in COVID-19. At the level of the study: Sources were T cells, B-cell-depleted T cells, or PBMCs; the material itself was cDNA or gDNA.

Generated by immunoSEQ multiplex PCR, the TCRdb table keeps only in-frame clones and is missing some. The sample holds about 240,000 clones, around 90% seen once. Sequences were obtained from peripheral blood. This receptor was obtained from a woman in her 70s with active or convalescent COVID-19.

As DNA, the CDR3 is TGTGCCAGCAGCTTAACAGGGTCCGGTGAAAAACTGTTTTTT. Protein product: CASSLTGSGEKLFF. The V call is TRBV9, the J call TRBJ1-4; D may be TRBD1 (6 bases). With 4 bases removed from V and 7 bases from J, the gap between germline ends came to 14 bases. The germline V gene encodes CDR1 SGDLS and CDR2 YYNGEE. The CDR3 is made up of 14 amino acids. The entire variable domain, with the rest obtained from reference TRBV9 and TRBJ1-4, is as follows: DSGVTQTPKHLITATGQRVTLRCSPRSGDLSVYWYQQSLDQGLQFLIQYYNGEERAKGNILERFSAQQFPDLHSELNLSSLELGDSALYFCASSLTGSGEKLFFGSGTQLSVL.